This T cell receptor (beta chain) was recorded in a study of Tregs in tolerant kidney transplant recipients. Clones were read by immunoSEQ multiplex PCR, and TCRdb kept only the in-frame ones, dropping some. The sample holds tens of thousands of clones, roughly 98% seen once. In germline, CDR1 is KGHSH, CDR2 LQKENI. The CDR3 is 15 residues long. The V gene lost 3 bases and the J gene lost 0 bases, with 10 bases spanning the gap. Concerning this clone itself: The antigen is undetermined.

Thawed PBMCs were FACS-sorted into unstimulated CD4+CD25+CD127- regulatory T cells, CD4+CD25- non-regulatory cells, CD4 and CD8 cells. Notes on the study in general: Biological reproducibility was not directly addressed, but technical replication error appeared minimal. Validation in larger populations is needed because few patients were studied. Expanding Tregs on activated donor B cells appeared to best identify donor-specific TCRbeta clones.

This clonotype originated in a human donor who received a combined kidney and bone marrow transplant. The J gene is TRBJ2-3, the V gene TRBV18; possible D gene TRBD2, 6 bases. Here the sequenced sample was CD4+ T cells from blood, taken before the transplant. Here the CDR3 reads CASSPLASSTDTQYF. CDR3 bases: TGTGCCAGCTCACCCCTAGCGTCTAGCACAGATACGCAGTATTTT.